This TCR beta chain was documented in a study of cytomegalovirus exposure and HLA in healthy donors. Study results and caveats: Equally common other TCR beta chains were less clonally expanded than HLA-associated ones, a later analysis found. Most sequenced TCRs were rare (though some public TCRs occurred in many donors). Within the data, a cluster of highly shared sequence variants was likely a sequencing artifact.

Researchers ran the PCR with 60 Vbeta and 13 Jbeta primers. Clones were sequenced by immunoSEQ multiplex PCR, and TCRdb holds only the in-frame ones, with some missing. The table for this sample gives under 45,000 clones. The germline CDR1 and CDR2 sequences are WNHNN and SYGVQD (reference sequence). J was trimmed by 2 bases and V by 4 bases; bases with no gene match: 2. The CDR3 is 14 residues long. With respect to this clone: The target antigen is unknown.

The sequenced material came from PBMCs. V gene TRBV10-1 combines with J gene TRBJ1-1, with 9 bases matching TRBD1. This sequence was found in a male donor in good health and CMV-seronegative. The DNA of the CDR3 is TGCGCCAGCAGTGCGACAGGGGGTAACACTGAAGCTTTCTTT. As protein: CASSATGGNTEAFF.